This passage covers 2 T cell receptor beta chains from one sample sequenced in a study of tumor-infiltrating lymphocytes in primary liver carcinoma (dated by TCRdb to the late 2010s). The sequencer listed for this sample is Illumina HiSeq 2500. Using a constant-region primer and ProtoScript II reverse transcriptase, TCRbeta-specific cDNA was reverse-transcribed from about 540 ng total RNA. TCRbeta libraries were built with three nested multiplex PCR rounds, a slightly modified ARM-PCR procedure. The first two PCR rounds used multiplex TRBV1-TRBV30 forward primers with a Cbeta reverse primer, each for about 10 cycles. TCRdb applied fastp at Q25 and MiXCR to the public reads, then kept only in-frame beta chains. Rows with one shared CDR3 protein collapse into an entry with the most common genes and DNA. Within this sample are 95,000 to 150,000 distinct CDR3 sequences, with 64% of them counted one time only. Of the sample, roughly 7.9% falls within the top ten clones.

Without any cell sorting, total RNA and DNA were extracted together from around 20-30 mg of bulk tissue using the AllPrep DNA/RNA mini kit. The sequencing sample was made of liver tumor tissue from sampling region 3. What this sample's cell subset or site label stands for: tumor region T3, left-lateral pole. The receptors stem from an older woman with primary liver carcinoma and hepatitis B virus infection.

Turning to this clonotype: A much bigger clone sits one base away, suggesting this may be a read error. The rearrangement uses TRBV29-1 and TRBJ2-3, with TRBD1 identical over 8 bases. The germline V gene encodes CDR1 SQVTM and CDR2 ANQGSEA. CDR3 length: 15 residues. CDR3 sequence reads: CIAEPTGVLTDTQYF. DNA of the CDR3: TGCATCGCCGAACCGACAGGGGTCCTCACAGATACGCAGTATTTT.

With respect to this clonotype: In this CDR3 the conserved last residue, phenylalanine or tryptophan, is missing, so a read error is likely. The chain couples TRBV30 to TRBJ1-1, with D unclear. CDR1 is GTSNPN, CDR2 SVGIG, per germline (reference sequence). The CDR3 sequence is 12 residues long. The V end was cut by 3 bases, the J end by 11 bases, with 16 bases between. CDR3 in amino acids: CAWRLTRGSAFI. In DNA form, the CDR3 reads TGTGCCTGGAGATTGACCCGAGGGAGTGCTTTCATT.